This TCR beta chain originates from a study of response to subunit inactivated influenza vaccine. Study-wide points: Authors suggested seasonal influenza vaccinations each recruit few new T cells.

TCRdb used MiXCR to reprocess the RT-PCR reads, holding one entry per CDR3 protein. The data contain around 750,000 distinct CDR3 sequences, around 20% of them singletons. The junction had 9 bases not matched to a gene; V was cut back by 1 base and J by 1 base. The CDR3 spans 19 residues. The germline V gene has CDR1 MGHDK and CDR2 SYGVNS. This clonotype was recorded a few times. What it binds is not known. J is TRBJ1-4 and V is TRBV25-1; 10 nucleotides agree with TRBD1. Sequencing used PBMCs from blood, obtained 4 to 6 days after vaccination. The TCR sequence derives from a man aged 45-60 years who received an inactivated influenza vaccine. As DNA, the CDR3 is TGTGCCAGCAGTGAATGGGGGACAGGGGCGTGGGTAACTAATGAAAAACTGTTTTTT. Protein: CASSEWGTGAWVTNEKLFF.